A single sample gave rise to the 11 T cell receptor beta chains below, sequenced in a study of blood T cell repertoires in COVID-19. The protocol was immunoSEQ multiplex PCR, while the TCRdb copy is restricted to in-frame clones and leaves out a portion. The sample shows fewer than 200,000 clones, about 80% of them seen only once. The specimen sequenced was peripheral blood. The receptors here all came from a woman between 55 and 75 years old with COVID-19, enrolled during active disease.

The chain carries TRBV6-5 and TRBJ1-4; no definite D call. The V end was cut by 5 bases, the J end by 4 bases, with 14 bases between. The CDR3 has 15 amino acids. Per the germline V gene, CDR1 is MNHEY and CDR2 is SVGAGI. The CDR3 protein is CASSPTAGFNEKLFF. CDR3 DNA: TGTGCCAGCAGTCCGACGGCAGGTTTTAATGAAAAACTGTTTTTT.

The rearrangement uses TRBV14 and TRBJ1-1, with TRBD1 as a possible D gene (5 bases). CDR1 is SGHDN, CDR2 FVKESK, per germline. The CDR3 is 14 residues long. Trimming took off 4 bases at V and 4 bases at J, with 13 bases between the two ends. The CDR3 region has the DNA TGTGCCAGCAGCCTCGGAGGAGGGACCACTGAAGCTTTCTTT. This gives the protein CASSLGGGTTEAFF. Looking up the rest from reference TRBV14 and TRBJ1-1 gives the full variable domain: EAGVTQFPSHSVIEKGQTVTLRCDPISGHDNLYWYRRVMGKEIKFLLHFVKESKQDESGMPNNRFLAERTGGTYSTLKVQPAELEDSGVYFCASSLGGGTTEAFFGQGTRLTVV.

The CDR3 sequence: CASSVVTGTGKETQYF. DNA for the CDR3: TGTGCCAGCAGCGTAGTTACCGGGACAGGCAAAGAGACCCAGTACTTC. This rearrangement joins TRBV9 to TRBJ2-5; 8 positions agree with TRBD1. This CDR3 has 16 amino acids. Per germline, CDR1 SGDLS and CDR2 YYNGEE. With V trimmed by 0 bases and J by 3 bases, 7 bases remained unmatched.

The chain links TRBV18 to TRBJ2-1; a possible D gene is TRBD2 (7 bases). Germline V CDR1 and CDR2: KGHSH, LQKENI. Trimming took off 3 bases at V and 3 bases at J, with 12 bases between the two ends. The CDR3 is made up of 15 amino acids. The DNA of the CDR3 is TGTGCCAGCTCACCCGGACAGCGGGGCTACAATGAGCAGTTCTTC. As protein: CASSPGQRGYNEQFF.

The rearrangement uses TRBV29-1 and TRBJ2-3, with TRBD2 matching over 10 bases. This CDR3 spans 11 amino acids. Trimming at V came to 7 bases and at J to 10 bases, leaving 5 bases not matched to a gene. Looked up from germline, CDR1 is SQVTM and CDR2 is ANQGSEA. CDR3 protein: CSAERGGAQYF. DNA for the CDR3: TGCAGCGCGGAGCGGGGGGGGGCGCAGTATTTT.

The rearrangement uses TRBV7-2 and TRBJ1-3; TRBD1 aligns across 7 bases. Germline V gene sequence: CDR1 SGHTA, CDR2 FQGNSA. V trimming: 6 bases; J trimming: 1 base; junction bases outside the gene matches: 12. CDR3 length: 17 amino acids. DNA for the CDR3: TGTGCCAGCAGTCGACAGGGCCCGTTTCTATCTGGAAACACCATATATTTT. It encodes CASSRQGPFLSGNTIYF. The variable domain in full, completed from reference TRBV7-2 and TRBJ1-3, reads GAGVSQSPSNKVTEKGKDVELRCDPISGHTALYWYRQSLGQGLEFLIYFQGNSAPDKSGLPSDRFSAERTGGSVSTLTIQRTQQEDSAVYLCASSRQGPFLSGNTIYFGEGSWLTVV.

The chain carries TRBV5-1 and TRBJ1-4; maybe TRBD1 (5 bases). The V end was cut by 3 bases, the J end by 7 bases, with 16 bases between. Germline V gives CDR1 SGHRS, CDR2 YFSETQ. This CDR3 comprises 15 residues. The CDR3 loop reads CASSWNPGGGEKLFF. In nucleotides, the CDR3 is TGCGCCAGCAGCTGGAATCCCGGGGGAGGTGAAAAACTGTTTTTT.

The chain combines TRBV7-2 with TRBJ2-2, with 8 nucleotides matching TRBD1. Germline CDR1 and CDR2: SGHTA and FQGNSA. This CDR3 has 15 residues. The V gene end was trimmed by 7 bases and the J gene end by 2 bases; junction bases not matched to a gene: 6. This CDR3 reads CASKRDRGNTGELFF. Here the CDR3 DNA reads TGTGCCAGCAAAAGAGACAGGGGAAACACCGGGGAGCTGTTTTTT. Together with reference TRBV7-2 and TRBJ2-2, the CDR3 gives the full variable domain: GAGVSQSPSNKVTEKGKDVELRCDPISGHTALYWYRQSLGQGLEFLIYFQGNSAPDKSGLPSDRFSAERTGGSVSTLTIQRTQQEDSAVYLCASKRDRGNTGELFFGEGSRLTVL.

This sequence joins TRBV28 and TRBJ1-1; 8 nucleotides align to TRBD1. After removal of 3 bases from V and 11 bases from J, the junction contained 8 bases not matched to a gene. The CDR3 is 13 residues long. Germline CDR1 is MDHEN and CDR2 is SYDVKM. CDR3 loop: CASSFRGQGAAFF. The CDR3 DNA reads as TGTGCCAGCAGTTTTCGTGGACAGGGTGCCGCTTTCTTT.

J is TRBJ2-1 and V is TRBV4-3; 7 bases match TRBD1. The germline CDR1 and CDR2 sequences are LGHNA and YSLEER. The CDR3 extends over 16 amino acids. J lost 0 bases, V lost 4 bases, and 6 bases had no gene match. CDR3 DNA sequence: TGCGCCAGCAGCCTTTCGACAGGGAGCTCCTACAATGAGCAGTTCTTC. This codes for CASSLSTGSSYNEQFF.

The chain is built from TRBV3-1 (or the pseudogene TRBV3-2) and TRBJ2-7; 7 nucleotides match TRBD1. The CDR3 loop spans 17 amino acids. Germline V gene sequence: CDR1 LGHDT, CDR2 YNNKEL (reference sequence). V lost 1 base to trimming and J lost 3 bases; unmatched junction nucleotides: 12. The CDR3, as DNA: TGTGCCAGCAGCCAAGTGAGAAATGACAGGGAGCTCTACGAGCAGTACTTC. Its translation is CASSQVRNDRELYEQYF.